This T cell receptor (beta chain) derives from a study of T cell clonotyping in hematopoietic cell transplantation. Study observations and caveats: CD4 and CD8 repertoire contributions could not be separated without sorting. Pathologically expanded recipient clonotypes increased progressively from day 30 to day 180 as diversity fell. At the given depth, recipient repertoires were over 97% de novo clonotypes. Broader posttransplant TCR repertoire diversity was predicted by graft donor and pretransplant recipient Inverse Simpson Index values.

Germline V CDR1 and CDR2: SQVTM, ANQGSEA. The CDR3 length is 13 residues. Trimming cost V 7 bases and J 4 bases; bases outside gene matches: 7. Sequencing was performed with immunoSEQ multiplex PCR; in TCRdb, only in-frame clones are kept and a portion is missing. The sample shows tens of thousands of clones, roughly 94% of them seen only once. Note on this clone: Its antigen remains unidentified.

Sequences were obtained from peripheral blood mononuclear cells. The source is a woman between 45 and 60 years old in good health. Some clones in this sample may be carry-over from other donors' samples. This chain links TRBV29-1 with TRBJ2-7, with 10 bases identical to TRBD1. The CDR3 loop is CSAETGGEYEQYF. The DNA of the CDR3 is TGCAGCGCTGAGACAGGGGGCGAGTACGAGCAGTACTTC.